These T cell receptor beta chains were read from a single sample in a study of tumor-infiltrating lymphocytes in localized non-small cell lung cancer. The assay was immunoSEQ multiplex PCR, and TCRdb's table has in-frame clones only and misses some. Of approximately 9,600 clones listed, about 75% were seen once; the top ten hold about a fifth. Material: uninvolved lung tissue not adjacent to the tumor. These receptors were obtained from a human donor with non-small cell lung cancer. Each CDR3 is given with its conserved first and last residue. Each record gives: D gene, CDR3 length, clone size, V gene, J gene, CDR3 protein, CDR3 DNA. The D gene is left open where the match is weak. Clone size is shown for a subset of rows, as once, few, many or a class of expanded clone.

d_call: -
cdr3_length: 13
clone_size: -
v_call: TRBV2
j_call: TRBJ2-7
cdr3_aa: CASSVLDTSEQYF
cdr3_nt: TGTGCCAGCAGTGTACTGGACACTTCCGAGCAGTACTTC

d_call: -
cdr3_length: 15
clone_size: -
v_call: TRBV6-5
j_call: TRBJ2-3
cdr3_aa: CASHRGGREADTQYF
cdr3_nt: TGTGCCAGCCACAGGGGCGGGAGAGAGGCAGATACGCAGTATTTT

d_call: -
cdr3_length: 13
clone_size: -
v_call: TRBV6-5
j_call: TRBJ1-6
cdr3_aa: CASRNSGYSPLHF
cdr3_nt: TGTGCCAGCAGGAACTCAGGGTACTCACCCCTCCACTTT

d_call: -
cdr3_length: 20
clone_size: -
v_call: TRBV19
j_call: TRBJ2-1
cdr3_aa: CASSIDRDFCTSSSYNEQFF
cdr3_nt: TGTGCCAGTAGTATAGACCGGGACTTTTGCACCTCGAGCTCCTACAATGAGCAGTTCTTC

d_call: -
cdr3_length: 16
clone_size: -
v_call: TRBV4-1
j_call: TRBJ2-7
cdr3_aa: CASSHDFDRSPYEQYF
cdr3_nt: TGCGCCAGCAGCCATGACTTTGACAGGTCCCCCTACGAGCAGTACTTC

d_call: -
cdr3_length: 15
clone_size: -
v_call: TRBV28
j_call: TRBJ2-3
cdr3_aa: CASSPQPLTPDTQYF
cdr3_nt: TGTGCCAGCAGTCCGCAGCCCCTGACCCCAGATACGCAGTATTTT

d_call: TRBD2
cdr3_length: 14
clone_size: -
v_call: TRBV27
j_call: TRBJ2-5
cdr3_aa: CASSSAGGRETQYF
cdr3_nt: TGTGCCAGCAGTTCGGCGGGGGGGCGGGAGACCCAGTACTTC

d_call: -
cdr3_length: 13
clone_size: -
v_call: TRBV27
j_call: TRBJ2-7
cdr3_aa: CASSPGRAYEQYF
cdr3_nt: TGTGCCAGCAGCCCGGGACGGGCCTACGAGCAGTACTTC

d_call: -
cdr3_length: 14
clone_size: few
v_call: TRBV27
j_call: TRBJ2-1
cdr3_aa: CASSARTAISEQFF
cdr3_nt: TGTGCCAGCAGTGCCCGGACCGCGATCAGTGAGCAGTTCTTC

d_call: -
cdr3_length: 15
clone_size: -
v_call: TRBV28
j_call: TRBJ2-2
cdr3_aa: CASSLVPPNTGELFF
cdr3_nt: TGTGCCAGCAGTTTAGTTCCCCCGAACACCGGGGAGCTGTTTTTT

d_call: -
cdr3_length: 12
clone_size: -
v_call: TRBV28
j_call: TRBJ1-5
cdr3_aa: CASSFGNQPQHF
cdr3_nt: TGTGCCAGCAGTTTCGGCAATCAGCCCCAGCATTTT

d_call: TRBD2
cdr3_length: 16
clone_size: -
v_call: TRBV7-2
j_call: TRBJ2-2
cdr3_aa: CASSLDGGANTGELFF
cdr3_nt: TGTGCCAGCAGCTTAGACGGGGGGGCGAACACCGGGGAGCTGTTTTTT

d_call: -
cdr3_length: 14
clone_size: -
v_call: TRBV29-1
j_call: TRBJ2-2
cdr3_aa: CSTSLGSNTGELFF
cdr3_nt: TGCAGCACTAGTTTAGGGTCGAACACCGGGGAGCTGTTTTTT

d_call: -
cdr3_length: 15
clone_size: -
v_call: TRBV7-8
j_call: TRBJ1-5
cdr3_aa: CASSLVAGSNQPQHF
cdr3_nt: TGTGCCAGCAGCTTAGTGGCAGGAAGCAATCAGCCCCAGCATTTT

d_call: TRBD2
cdr3_length: 15
clone_size: -
v_call: TRBV11-2
j_call: TRBJ2-3
cdr3_aa: CASSQAGVRTDTQYF
cdr3_nt: TGTGCCAGCAGTCAAGCGGGGGTTCGCACAGATACGCAGTATTTT

d_call: -
cdr3_length: 17
clone_size: -
v_call: TRBV7-2
j_call: TRBJ1-1
cdr3_aa: CASSSTPPIYMNTEAFF
cdr3_nt: TGTGCCAGCAGCTCGACACCACCGATCTACATGAACACTGAAGCTTTCTTT

d_call: TRBD1
cdr3_length: 13
clone_size: -
v_call: TRBV28
j_call: TRBJ1-2
cdr3_aa: CASSSRDSYGYTF
cdr3_nt: TGTGCCAGCAGTAGCCGGGACAGCTATGGCTACACCTTC

d_call: TRBD2
cdr3_length: 14
clone_size: -
v_call: TRBV28
j_call: TRBJ2-7
cdr3_aa: CASSLAGATYEQYF
cdr3_nt: TGTGCCAGCAGTTTAGCGGGAGCGACCTACGAGCAGTACTTC

d_call: -
cdr3_length: 13
clone_size: -
v_call: TRBV6-1
j_call: TRBJ1-1
cdr3_aa: CASSEGRGTEAFF
cdr3_nt: TGTGCCAGCAGTGAAGGACGGGGGACTGAAGCTTTCTTT

d_call: -
cdr3_length: 13
clone_size: -
v_call: TRBV5-1
j_call: TRBJ1-5
cdr3_aa: CASSLEGDRPQHF
cdr3_nt: TGCGCCAGCAGCTTGGAAGGGGATCGGCCCCAGCATTTT

d_call: TRBD1
cdr3_length: 14
clone_size: few
v_call: TRBV4-3
j_call: TRBJ2-7
cdr3_aa: CASSQGTGLYEQYF
cdr3_nt: TGCGCCAGCAGCCAAGGGACAGGGCTCTACGAGCAGTACTTC

d_call: -
cdr3_length: 16
clone_size: few
v_call: TRBV19
j_call: TRBJ2-3
cdr3_aa: CASKGGAWRPSDTQYF
cdr3_nt: TGTGCCAGTAAAGGCGGGGCCTGGCGCCCGTCAGATACGCAGTATTTT

d_call: -
cdr3_length: 13
clone_size: -
v_call: TRBV7-2
j_call: TRBJ2-7
cdr3_aa: CASSQGGGYEQYF
cdr3_nt: TGTGCCAGCAGCCAGGGTGGCGGCTACGAGCAGTACTTC

d_call: -
cdr3_length: 13
clone_size: -
v_call: TRBV2
j_call: TRBJ2-3
cdr3_aa: CASSERGTDTQYF
cdr3_nt: TGTGCCAGCAGTGAGAGGGGCACAGATACGCAGTATTTT

d_call: TRBD2
cdr3_length: 19
clone_size: -
v_call: TRBV11-1
j_call: TRBJ2-3
cdr3_aa: CASSLAMIAGESHTDTQYF
cdr3_nt: TGTGCCAGCAGCTTAGCGATGATAGCGGGGGAAAGCCACACAGATACGCAGTATTTT

d_call: -
cdr3_length: 13
clone_size: -
v_call: TRBV5-8
j_call: TRBJ2-5
cdr3_aa: CASSFELTETQYF
cdr3_nt: TGTGCCAGCAGCTTTGAATTGACGGAGACCCAGTACTTC

d_call: -
cdr3_length: 15
clone_size: -
v_call: TRBV5-6
j_call: TRBJ1-2
cdr3_aa: CASSLVGGTRYGYTF
cdr3_nt: TGTGCCAGCAGCTTGGTCGGAGGGACGCGCTATGGCTACACCTTC

d_call: -
cdr3_length: 11
clone_size: -
v_call: TRBV28
j_call: TRBJ1-1
cdr3_aa: CASSWDTEAFF
cdr3_nt: TGTGCCAGCAGTTGGGACACTGAAGCTTTCTTT

d_call: TRBD1
cdr3_length: 14
clone_size: -
v_call: TRBV28
j_call: TRBJ2-7
cdr3_aa: CASSGTGGTYEQYF
cdr3_nt: TGTGCCAGCAGCGGGACAGGGGGAACCTACGAGCAGTACTTC

d_call: TRBD1
cdr3_length: 15
clone_size: -
v_call: TRBV19
j_call: TRBJ1-2
cdr3_aa: CASSIAGTGGFGYTF
cdr3_nt: TGTGCCAGTAGTATTGCTGGGACAGGGGGCTTTGGCTACACCTTC

d_call: TRBD2
cdr3_length: 15
clone_size: -
v_call: TRBV11-3
j_call: TRBJ2-3
cdr3_aa: CASSTKGLAGDTQYF
cdr3_nt: TGTGCCAGCAGCACTAAAGGACTAGCCGGGGATACGCAGTATTTT

d_call: -
cdr3_length: 13
clone_size: -
v_call: TRBV10-2
j_call: TRBJ1-1
cdr3_aa: CASRTGMNTEAFF
cdr3_nt: TGCGCCAGCAGAACCGGGATGAACACTGAAGCTTTCTTT

d_call: TRBD1
cdr3_length: 15
clone_size: -
v_call: TRBV30
j_call: TRBJ1-1
cdr3_aa: CAWSVQDRRNTEAFF
cdr3_nt: TGTGCCTGGAGTGTACAGGACAGGAGGAACACTGAAGCTTTCTTT

d_call: -
cdr3_length: 13
clone_size: few
v_call: TRBV27
j_call: TRBJ1-5
cdr3_aa: CASSLGGKQPQHF
cdr3_nt: TGTGCCAGCAGTTTAGGAGGGAAGCAGCCCCAGCATTTT

d_call: -
cdr3_length: 13
clone_size: -
v_call: TRBV5-6
j_call: TRBJ1-2
cdr3_aa: CASSDRQIGVGTF
cdr3_nt: TGTGCCAGCAGCGATAGACAGATCGGGGTCGGCACCTTC

d_call: -
cdr3_length: 15
clone_size: -
v_call: TRBV7-9
j_call: TRBJ2-1
cdr3_aa: CASSSLRRERDEQFF
cdr3_nt: TGTGCCAGCAGCTCCCTAAGACGGGAGCGGGATGAGCAGTTCTTC

d_call: -
cdr3_length: 14
clone_size: -
v_call: TRBV6-5
j_call: TRBJ1-5
cdr3_aa: CASRDGPSNQPQHF
cdr3_nt: TGTGCCAGCAGGGACGGTCCAAGCAATCAGCCCCAGCATTTT

d_call: -
cdr3_length: 13
clone_size: few
v_call: TRBV6-1
j_call: TRBJ2-5
cdr3_aa: CASTRGGIETQYF
cdr3_nt: TGTGCCAGCACGAGAGGGGGGATAGAGACCCAGTACTTC

d_call: TRBD1
cdr3_length: 15
clone_size: -
v_call: TRBV4-3
j_call: TRBJ1-6
cdr3_aa: CASSPDRDGDSPLHF
cdr3_nt: TGCGCCAGCAGCCCCGACAGGGATGGGGATTCACCCCTCCACTTT

d_call: -
cdr3_length: 11
clone_size: once
v_call: TRBV2
j_call: TRBJ2-1
cdr3_aa: CATPRDGEQFF
cdr3_nt: TGTGCCACCCCGCGGGACGGTGAGCAGTTCTTC

d_call: -
cdr3_length: 14
clone_size: few
v_call: TRBV6-5
j_call: TRBJ1-4
cdr3_aa: CASSRDMEDEKLFF
cdr3_nt: TGTGCCAGCAGCCGGGACATGGAGGATGAAAAACTGTTTTTT

d_call: TRBD1
cdr3_length: 13
clone_size: -
v_call: TRBV5-1
j_call: TRBJ1-1
cdr3_aa: CASSWTGGREAFF
cdr3_nt: TGCGCCAGCAGCTGGACAGGGGGCCGTGAAGCTTTCTTT

d_call: -
cdr3_length: 15
clone_size: -
v_call: TRBV30
j_call: TRBJ1-5
cdr3_aa: CAWRGSWGSNQPQHF
cdr3_nt: TGTGCCTGGAGGGGGTCTTGGGGTAGCAATCAGCCCCAGCATTTT

d_call: -
cdr3_length: 12
clone_size: -
v_call: TRBV7-8
j_call: TRBJ2-7
cdr3_aa: CASSLPGVEQYF
cdr3_nt: TGTGCCAGCAGCTTGCCAGGAGTCGAGCAGTACTTC

d_call: TRBD2
cdr3_length: 17
clone_size: few
v_call: TRBV7-6
j_call: TRBJ2-2
cdr3_aa: CASSLEAAAGASGELFF
cdr3_nt: TGTGCCAGCAGCTTAGAGGCGGCAGCGGGGGCCTCCGGGGAGCTGTTTTTT